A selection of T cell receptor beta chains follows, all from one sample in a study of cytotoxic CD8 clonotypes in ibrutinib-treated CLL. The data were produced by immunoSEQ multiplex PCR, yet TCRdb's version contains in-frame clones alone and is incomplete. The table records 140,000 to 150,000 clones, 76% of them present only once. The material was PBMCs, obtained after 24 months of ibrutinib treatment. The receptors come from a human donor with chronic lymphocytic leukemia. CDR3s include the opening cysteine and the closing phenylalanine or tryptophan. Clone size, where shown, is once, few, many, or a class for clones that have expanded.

cdr3_aa: CASSLGTGVGYTF
j_call: TRBJ1-2
v_call: TRBV28
clone_size: -

cdr3_aa: CASTMSGTGGIIEKLFF
j_call: TRBJ1-4
v_call: TRBV5-4
clone_size: many

cdr3_aa: CASSRGGAETQYF
j_call: TRBJ2-5
v_call: TRBV27
clone_size: -

cdr3_aa: CAISDGPTGADTQYF
j_call: TRBJ2-3
v_call: TRBV10-3
clone_size: -

cdr3_aa: CASSRQAEYYGYTF
j_call: TRBJ1-2
v_call: TRBV2
clone_size: -

cdr3_aa: CASSLRRGGRDEQFF
j_call: TRBJ2-1
v_call: TRBV7-8
clone_size: -

cdr3_aa: CASTPDMALIGGYTF
j_call: TRBJ1-2
v_call: TRBV7-2
clone_size: -

cdr3_aa: CASSALAGPQETQYF
j_call: TRBJ2-5
v_call: TRBV18
clone_size: -

cdr3_aa: CASSLGPVNYGYTF
j_call: TRBJ1-2
v_call: TRBV27
clone_size: once

cdr3_aa: CASSLGAGNIQYF
j_call: TRBJ2-4
v_call: TRBV5-1
clone_size: -

cdr3_aa: CASSLGWGGKGYNEQFF
j_call: TRBJ2-1
v_call: TRBV7-2
clone_size: -

cdr3_aa: CASSTGWGEQYF
j_call: TRBJ2-7
v_call: TRBV6-6
clone_size: few

cdr3_aa: CASSVGGSSGFSYNEQFF
j_call: TRBJ2-1
v_call: TRBV9
clone_size: -

cdr3_aa: CASSSAQGAGYGYTF
j_call: TRBJ1-2
v_call: TRBV28
clone_size: once

cdr3_aa: CASSQGELAGSGHNEQFF
j_call: TRBJ2-1
v_call: TRBV14
clone_size: -

cdr3_aa: CASSGLAGLSYEQYF
j_call: TRBJ2-7
v_call: TRBV18
clone_size: -

cdr3_aa: CASSLTGGYTF
j_call: TRBJ1-2
v_call: TRBV5-4
clone_size: -

cdr3_aa: CASSLGGDRESPLHF
j_call: TRBJ1-6
v_call: TRBV7-6
clone_size: -

cdr3_aa: CASSTGLALHF
j_call: TRBJ1-6
v_call: TRBV28
clone_size: medium-sized

cdr3_aa: CASSTVLESPGVQPQHF
j_call: TRBJ1-5
v_call: TRBV28
clone_size: many

cdr3_aa: CASGLGGPEAFF
j_call: TRBJ1-1
v_call: TRBV12-5
clone_size: -

cdr3_aa: CASSWRTVGSTGELFF
j_call: TRBJ2-2
v_call: TRBV11-1
clone_size: once

cdr3_aa: CASSQDHSRPETQYF
j_call: TRBJ2-5
v_call: TRBV4-3
clone_size: -

cdr3_aa: CASRRGLASLSYNEQFF
j_call: TRBJ2-1
v_call: TRBV27
clone_size: -

cdr3_aa: CSVEDPRGRNEKLFF
j_call: TRBJ1-4
v_call: TRBV29-1
clone_size: -

cdr3_aa: CATSRRGSQVYGYTF
j_call: TRBJ1-2
v_call: TRBV6-5
clone_size: -

cdr3_aa: CASSQGRSRPYQETQYF
j_call: TRBJ2-5
v_call: TRBV23-1
clone_size: -

cdr3_aa: CASSQFGTGEKLFF
j_call: TRBJ1-4
v_call: TRBV16
clone_size: -